A selection of T cell receptor beta chains follows, all from one sample in a study of post-analysis software for immune sequencing data. One entry per CDR3 protein results from TCRdb running MiXCR on the PCR reads. The sample has 400,000 to 500,000 distinct CDR3 sequences; 39% are singletons. The specimen sequenced was blood. These receptor sequences come from a girl aged 2 to 9 with multiple sclerosis. The CDR3 runs from the conserved cysteine through the conserved F or W. D genes are given only for firm matches. Clone size, where shown, is once, few, many, or a class for clones that have expanded.

cdr3_nt	cdr3_aa	d_call	clone_size	v_call	j_call
TGTGCCAGCAGTGAACACAGCTCTGGGGCCAACGTCCTGACTTTC	CASSEHSSGANVLTF	.	.	TRBV6-1	TRBJ2-6
TGTGCCGGCAGCAAAGCGCTTTCGGCAGGGGGCTGGTACGAGCAGTACTTC	CAGSKALSAGGWYEQYF	.	.	TRBV21-1	TRBJ2-7
TGTGCCAGCAGCCTCGGGGGGGTAGCCTACGAGCAGTACTTC	CASSLGGVAYEQYF	TRBD2	.	TRBV9	TRBJ2-7
TGTGCCAGCAGCATCAGGGGCCGCGAGGTATATAGCAATCAGCCCCAGCATTTT	CASSIRGREVYSNQPQHF	.	.	TRBV7-8	TRBJ1-5
TGCAGTGCTAGTTCCCCTCCTCTGGCAGGCCAGGGAGCCTTCTCCTACGAGCAGTACTTC	CSASSPPLAGQGAFSYEQYF	.	.	TRBV20-1	TRBJ2-7
TGCAGCGTTGAAGGACTAGCTCCCATTGGAGTATCCTCCTACAATGAGCAGTACTTC	CSVEGLAPIGVSSYNEQYF	TRBD2	.	TRBV29-1	TRBJ2-7
TGTGCCAGCAGTTTCAAGGCCTCCTACGAGCAGTACTTC	CASSFKASYEQYF	.	.	TRBV27	TRBJ2-7
TGTGCCACCAGCAGAGATCGGGGTGCAGAGACCCAGTACTTC	CATSRDRGAETQYF	.	few	TRBV15	TRBJ2-5
TGTGCCAGCAGACAGGACAGGAAACCTTCGAATGAGCAGTACTTC	CASRQDRKPSNEQYF	TRBD1	.	TRBV6-5	TRBJ2-5
TGTGCCAGCAGCGTAGGACTTAACAGGGAAGAGACCCAGTACTTC	CASSVGLNREETQYF	.	.	TRBV7-6	TRBJ2-5
TGCGCCAGCCGACGAGTCGGGACTACCTCCTACAATGAGCAGTTCTTC	CASRRVGTTSYNEQFF	TRBD2	few	TRBV5-1	TRBJ2-1
TGCAGCGTTGGGGGACAGGGGCTACACGAGCAGTACTTC	CSVGGQGLHEQYF	TRBD1	.	TRBV29-1	TRBJ2-7
TGTGCCAGCAGCTTAGCGCTGGTCGGGGAGACCCAGTACTTC	CASSLALVGETQYF	.	once	TRBV7-2	TRBJ2-5
TGTGCCAGCAGCTTAAGCGGTGGGCAGAACTATGGCTACACCTTC	CASSLSGGQNYGYTF	.	few	TRBV7-3	TRBJ1-2
TGTGCCAGCAGCCCCGTCGGAACAGGGGTGGAGGAGACCCAGTACTTC	CASSPVGTGVEETQYF	TRBD1	few	TRBV4-2	TRBJ2-5
TGTGCCAGCAGCGTCCTACAGGGTCTTAGCTCCTACGAGCAGTACTTC	CASSVLQGLSSYEQYF	.	.	TRBV11-2	TRBJ2-7
TGTGCCAGCAGGGGTACAGGGTGGGAGACCCAGTACTTC	CASRGTGWETQYF	.	once	TRBV6-1	TRBJ2-5
TGTGCCAGCAGATCCGGGACAGAACTAACCTACGAGCAGTACTTC	CASRSGTELTYEQYF	TRBD1	many	TRBV12-3/TRBV12-4	TRBJ2-7
TGTGCCAGCAGTTACGCGGGAGCGGATAATGAGCAGTTCTTC	CASSYAGADNEQFF	TRBD2	.	TRBV6-6	TRBJ2-1
TGTGCCAGCAGCCAACTAGGTCGCACTGAAGCTTTCTTT	CASSQLGRTEAFF	.	.	TRBV5-6	TRBJ1-1
TGTGCCAGCAGGATAGGGGTTCAAGAGACCCAGTACTTC	CASRIGVQETQYF	.	few	TRBV7-2	TRBJ2-5
TGCAGTGCTAGGGGACAGGGAACAGATACGCAGTATTTT	CSARGQGTDTQYF	TRBD1	.	TRBV20-1	TRBJ2-3
TGTGCCAGCAGCTACTTAGCGGGGGGGGACAATGAGCAGTTCTTC	CASSYLAGGDNEQFF	TRBD2	.	TRBV12-3/TRBV12-4	TRBJ2-1
TGCGCCAGCAGCTTGGCCCGACAGGGGGCAAGGAACACTGAAGCTTTCTTT	CASSLARQGARNTEAFF	TRBD1	few	TRBV5-1	TRBJ1-1
TGTGCCATCAGTCCTTTTCAAAATGAGCAGTTCTTC	CAISPFQNEQFF	.	.	TRBV10-3	TRBJ2-1
TGTGCCACCAGCAGAGATGCGGGGTCTGAAGCTTTCTTT	CATSRDAGSEAFF	.	once	TRBV15	TRBJ1-1
TGTGCCAGCAGGGGCCGGGGCAGTAATCAGCCCCAGCATTTT	CASRGRGSNQPQHF	.	.	TRBV12-3/TRBV12-4	TRBJ1-5
TGTGCCGGCAGCTACTGGGGATCCGAGTTCAATGAGCAGTTCTTC	CAGSYWGSEFNEQFF	.	.	TRBV5-5	TRBJ2-1
TGTGCCAGCAGCCAACACCTCTTAACAGGGGTCGGTGGGGCCAACGTCCTGACTTTC	CASSQHLLTGVGGANVLTF	TRBD1	.	TRBV4-2	TRBJ2-6
TGTGCCAGCAGCGCCACCGGGACGGGGGATGAGCAGTTCTTC	CASSATGTGDEQFF	.	.	TRBV7-3	TRBJ2-1
TGTGTCAGCAGTTTGCCGTTAGCGGCTATCTACAATGAGCAGTTCTTC	CVSSLPLAAIYNEQFF	.	.	TRBV28	TRBJ2-1
TGCGCCAGCAGCTTGTTGTGGGACAGCTACAATGAGCAGTTCTTC	CASSLLWDSYNEQFF	TRBD1	few	TRBV5-1	TRBJ2-1
TGCGCCAGCAGCCAAGATAGGGCAGCAACTTACGAGCAGTACTTC	CASSQDRAATYEQYF	.	few	TRBV4-3	TRBJ2-7
TGTGCCAGCCGGGACAGACCATCCTACAATGAGCAGTACTTC	CASRDRPSYNEQYF	.	.	TRBV21-1	TRBJ2-7
TGCAGCGGGGGACAGGGGGTAACCTACGAGCAGTACTTC	CSGGQGVTYEQYF	TRBD1	few	TRBV29-1	TRBJ2-7
TGTGCCACTAAAAGCGCGGGGCTTGAAGAGACCCAGTACTTC	CATKSAGLEETQYF	.	.	TRBV2	TRBJ2-5
TGTGCCAGCAGCCAAGATTCAGATCAAGAGACCCAGTACTTC	CASSQDSDQETQYF	.	few	TRBV4-2	TRBJ2-5
TGTGCCAGCAGTCCCCTCGGGCGCAGTTACGAGCAGTACTTC	CASSPLGRSYEQYF	.	.	TRBV27	TRBJ2-7
TGTGCCAGCAGCCGCTGGTCCAATAGCAATCAGCCCCAGCATTTT	CASSRWSNSNQPQHF	.	few	TRBV7-2	TRBJ1-5
TGTGCCAGCAGTTTAGCGCCGATCACAGATACGCAGTATTTT	CASSLAPITDTQYF	.	few	TRBV12-3/TRBV12-4	TRBJ2-3